This note documents a single T cell receptor beta chain sequence. Its antigen is not identified. The sample comes from a study of cytomegalovirus exposure and HLA in healthy donors. Findings of the study overall: A prior analysis recorded that most TCR beta V segments were productive about 87% or about 30% of the time. Compared with the roughly 700-donor mean, an Asian-associated ancestry cluster reportedly had fewer N-insertions, according to a later analysis.

J lost 3 bases, V lost 0 bases, and 14 bases had no gene match. From germline, CDR1 is LGHNA and CDR2 YNFKEQ. There are 19 residues in the CDR3. The PCR contained 60 Vbeta and 13 Jbeta primers. Only in-frame clones appear in the TCRdb table, and some are missing; sequencing was by immunoSEQ multiplex PCR. The sample contains under 150,000 clones, 60% to 85% of which appear only once. The sequence was collected from a human donor in good health. Input material: PBMCs. V and J are TRBV4-2 and TRBJ2-1, with 7 bases lining up with TRBD2. The CDR3 is CASSQEGLPAGNLYNEQFF. The CDR3 DNA reads as TGTGCCAGCAGCCAAGAAGGCCTCCCAGCGGGGAACCTCTACAATGAGCAGTTCTTC.